This passage covers 23 T cell receptor beta chains from one sample sequenced in a study of blood T cell repertoires in COVID-19. Generated by immunoSEQ multiplex PCR, the TCRdb table keeps only in-frame clones and is missing some. Among approximately 190,000 clones listed, around 83% were seen once. Sequencing input: PBMCs or T cells enriched from blood (not recorded which). The origin of the receptors is a woman between 35 and 50 years old in a cohort exposed to, infected with or recovered from COVID-19 (not recorded which).

This chain joins TRBV5-8 and TRBJ1-2; a weak D match, TRBD1 (5 bases). There are 14 residues in the CDR3. Germline assignment: CDR1 SGHTS and CDR2 YDEGEE. The V gene lost 0 bases and the J gene lost 0 bases, with 6 bases spanning the gap. CDR3 region: CASSLGQSNYGYTF. The DNA for the CDR3 is TGTGCCAGCAGCTTGGGACAGTCTAACTATGGCTACACCTTC.

This chain links TRBV4-2 with TRBJ1-4; possible D gene TRBD1, 5 bases. Trimming pared 0 bases from V and 7 bases from J, leaving 18 bases between. Germline V lookup: CDR1 LGHNA, CDR2 YNFKEQ. The CDR3 is 17 amino acids. This CDR3 is CASSQDYRPRAGEKLFF. CDR3 DNA sequence: TGTGCCAGCAGCCAAGACTATCGGCCCAGGGCCGGTGAAAAACTGTTTTTT.

V and J are TRBV11-2 and TRBJ1-1; D remains unclear. The CDR3 consists of 16 residues. V was pared by 1 base and J by 5 bases, with 17 bases between. The germline V gene has CDR1 SGHAT and CDR2 FQNNGV. The CDR3 DNA follows: TGTGCCAGCAGCTTAGGAGGGCCCCCTCGGGGTACTGAAGCTTTCTTT. Protein product: CASSLGGPPRGTEAFF.

Points on this clone: In the same sample, other DNA sequences code for this CDR3. V is TRBV11-2 and J is TRBJ2-7; D is uncertain. The CDR3 contains 10 residues. Germline V lookup: CDR1 SGHAT, CDR2 FQNNGV. The V end lost 6 bases, the J end lost 3 bases, and 3 bases lay between the germline ends. The CDR3 nucleotides read TGTGCCAGCAGTCACTACGAGCAGTACTTC. Amino acids: CASSHYEQYF.

The chain uses TRBV7-9 and TRBJ2-1; D gene unclear. This CDR3 is 13 amino acids long. Germline CDR1 is SEHNR and CDR2 is FQNEAQ (reference sequence). Trimming cost V 2 bases and J 9 bases, with 11 bases left between them. Here the CDR3 reads CASSLNNPPEQFF. CDR3 coding DNA: TGTGCCAGCAGCTTAAACAACCCGCCTGAGCAGTTCTTC. Full variable domain (outside the CDR3, taken from reference TRBV7-9 and TRBJ2-1): DTGVSQNPRHKITKRGQNVTFRCDPISEHNRLYWYRQTLGQGPEFLTYFQNEAQLEKSRLLSDRFSAERPKGSFSTLEIQRTEQGDSAMYLCASSLNNPPEQFFGPGTRLTVL.

This clone was picked up one time. This chain uses TRBV10-1 with TRBJ2-3, with D possibly being TRBD1 (6 bases). Germline CDR1 is WNHNN and CDR2 is SYGVQD (reference sequence). Trimming stripped 3 bases from V and 4 bases from J, with 17 bases between. There are 16 residues in the CDR3. The CDR3 DNA follows: TGCGCCAGCAGTGATCAGGGGACACGATCCGCAGATACGCAGTATTTT. Encoded protein: CASSDQGTRSADTQYF.

The chain has TRBV7-9 and TRBJ1-1, with 10 bases identical to TRBD1. The germline gives CDR1 SEHNR, CDR2 FQNEAQ (reference sequence). V lost 5 bases to trimming and J lost 6 bases; unmatched junction nucleotides: 6. The CDR3 has 14 amino acids. The CDR3, as DNA: TGTGCCAGCAGCGGCCGGGACAGGGGCTCTGAAGCTTTCTTT. Residues: CASSGRDRGSEAFF.

V is TRBV7-9 and J is TRBJ1-1; unclear D gene. CDR1 and CDR2 from the germline V gene are SEHNR and FQNEAQ (reference sequence). The CDR3 runs to 13 residues. Trimming pared 1 base from V and 3 bases from J, leaving 6 bases between. The CDR3 protein is CASSLEEDTEAFF. The CDR3 coding sequence is TGTGCCAGCAGCTTAGAAGAGGACACTGAAGCTTTCTTT.

This clone was observed a single time. The V and J genes are TRBV5-5 and TRBJ2-1, with a weak D call TRBD2 (5 bases). CDR3 length equals 16 residues. With 6 bases removed from V and 5 bases from J, the gap between germline ends came to 21 bases. Germline lookup yields CDR1 SGHKS and CDR2 YYEKEE (reference sequence). This chain's CDR3 is CASIVRVWAANNEQFF. The CDR3 DNA follows: TGTGCCAGCATCGTGAGGGTGTGGGCAGCTAACAATGAGCAGTTCTTC.

The CDR3 is CAAGSGNTIYF. The CDR3 DNA sequence: TGTGCCGCCGGCTCTGGAAACACCATATATTTT. The V and J genes are TRBV5-4 and TRBJ1-3; D is undetermined. Trimming stripped 10 bases from V and 0 bases from J, with 5 bases between. Germline CDR1 reads SGHNT; CDR2 reads YYREEE (reference sequence). CDR3 size: 11 residues. Filled out from reference TRBV5-4 and TRBJ1-3, the complete variable domain reads ETGVTQSPTHLIKTRGQQVTLRCSSQSGHNTVSWYQQALGQGPQFIFQYYREEENGRGNFPPRFSGLQFPNYSSELNVNALELDDSALYLCAAGSGNTIYFGEGSWLTVV.

V gene TRBV7-2 combines with J gene TRBJ2-1; no clear D. The CDR3 has 11 residues. The germline V and J ends were trimmed by 5 bases and 6 bases, with 5 bases remaining between them. CDR1 is SGHTA and CDR2 is FQGNSA in the germline V gene. CDR3 sequence (DNA): TGTGCCAGCAGCCGTAGCAATGAGCAGTTCTTC. It translates to CASSRSNEQFF.

The genes are TRBV19 and TRBJ1-2, with 7 positions matching TRBD1. V lost 3 bases to trimming and J lost 4 bases; unmatched junction nucleotides: 5. Germline V gene lookup returns CDR1 LNHDA and CDR2 SQIVND (reference sequence). CDR3 length equals 14 residues. The DNA for the CDR3 is TGTGCCAGTAGTATGACGGGACAGCGCTATGGCTACACCTTC. Protein: CASSMTGQRYGYTF.

The chain combines TRBV10-3 with TRBJ1-2; tentative D call: TRBD1 (6 bases). The CDR3 length is 15 residues. V gave up 1 base and J gave up 3 bases, with 12 bases separating them. CDR1 ENHRY and CDR2 SYGVKD come from the germline V gene. CDR3: CAISEYGGQDYGYTF. For the CDR3, the DNA is TGTGCCATCAGTGAGTACGGGGGGCAGGACTATGGCTACACCTTC.

In the case of this clone: The same CDR3 can be traced to other DNA sequences in this sample. The chain has TRBV4-1 and TRBJ2-7, with no clear D. Germline CDR1 MGHRA, CDR2 YSYEKL. V lost 4 bases to trimming and J lost 0 bases, with 10 bases between them. The CDR3 runs 14 residues. The CDR3 region has the DNA TGCGCCAGCAGCCTGCGAGATAGCTCCTACGAGCAGTACTTC. This codes for CASSLRDSSYEQYF.

The chain joins TRBV9 to TRBJ2-7; 7 bases map to TRBD1. CDR3 length: 15 residues. Germline V gene sequence: CDR1 SGDLS, CDR2 YYNGEE. Trimming cost V 3 bases and J 4 bases; bases outside gene matches: 10. The CDR3 reads CASSAESQGVYEQYF. CDR3 in DNA: TGTGCCAGCAGCGCTGAGAGTCAGGGGGTGTACGAGCAGTACTTC.

This clone came up once. The V call is TRBV28, the J call TRBJ1-2; no clear D. From germline, CDR1 is MDHEN and CDR2 SYDVKM. With 6 bases removed from V and 8 bases from J, the gap between germline ends came to 22 bases. There are 15 residues in the CDR3. Written as DNA, the CDR3 is TGTGCCAGCAGGCTAGCGACGGGATACTCTCGAGGCTACACCTTC. The encoded protein is CASRLATGYSRGYTF.

This clone has only one observation. This chain connects TRBV5-1 to TRBJ2-1; 10 bases align to TRBD2. Germline V gene lookup returns CDR1 SGHRS and CDR2 YFSETQ. The CDR3 totals 17 residues. The J segment lost 1 base and the V segment lost 3 bases, leaving 7 bases of the junction unmatched. In DNA, the CDR3 is TGCGCCAGCAGCTCCCTTAGCGGGGGGACTTCCTACAATGAGCAGTTCTTC. It translates to CASSSLSGGTSYNEQFF.

The J gene is TRBJ1-4, the V gene TRBV4-1; 10 bases align to TRBD1. Germline CDR1 is MGHRA and CDR2 is YSYEKL. The V gene end was trimmed by 3 bases and the J gene end by 7 bases; junction bases not matched to a gene: 5. CDR3 length: 15 amino acids. The DNA for the CDR3 is TGCGCCAGCAGCCACTTGACAGGGGGCTTTGAAAAACTGTTTTTT. Its translation: CASSHLTGGFEKLFF.

This clone was observed a handful of times. The same CDR3 is also encoded by other DNA sequences in this sample. The V gene is TRBV6-5, the J gene TRBJ1-1; D call uncertain. Per germline, CDR1 MNHEY and CDR2 SVGAGI. V was cut by 2 bases and J by 3 bases, with 7 bases left in between. The CDR3 runs 13 residues. The CDR3: CASSYPPYTEAFF. The CDR3 DNA reads TGTGCCAGCAGTTACCCCCCCTACACTGAAGCTTTCTTT.

The chain joins TRBV18 to TRBJ1-2; 7 bases are shared with TRBD1. This CDR3 is built from 14 residues. Losses at the gene ends were 4 bases for V and 6 bases for J; bases not matched to a gene: 8. Germline V gene data show CDR1 as KGHSH and CDR2 as LQKENI. The CDR3 DNA reads as TGTGCCAGCTCACGGAGACAGGGTGAGGATGGCTACACCTTC. Translated, it gives CASSRRQGEDGYTF.

The chain employs TRBV6-2 or TRBV6-3 and TRBJ1-2; the match to TRBD1 covers 8 bases. Per germline, CDR1 MNHEY and CDR2 SVGEGT. Trimming took 5 bases from V and 3 from J; bases not matched to a gene: 8. The CDR3 contains 15 residues. The CDR3 DNA reads as TGTGCCAGCAGTAAACGGGACAGGCCCTACTATGGCTACACCTTC. This translates into CASSKRDRPYYGYTF.

The chain recombines TRBV13 with TRBJ2-2; D ambiguous. V shed 4 bases and J shed 3 bases, with 6 bases lying between them. CDR3 size: 13 residues. Germline V lookup: CDR1 PRHDT, CDR2 FYEKMQ (reference sequence). CDR3 sequence: CASSSHYTGELFF. As DNA, the CDR3 is TGTGCCAGCAGCTCCCATTACACCGGGGAGCTGTTTTTT. The variable domain in full, with the rest retrieved from reference TRBV13 and TRBJ2-2, is AAGVIQSPRHLIKEKRETATLKCYPIPRHDTVYWYQQGPGQDPQFLISFYEKMQSDKGSIPDRFSAQQFSDYHSELNMSSLELGDSALYFCASSSHYTGELFFGEGSRLTVL.

The CDR3, as DNA: TGTGCCAGCAGTGGATACAGGGTTGTTATCAATCAGCCCCAGCATTTT. This encodes CASSGYRVVINQPQHF. V and J are TRBV28 and TRBJ1-5; TRBD1 might be the D (6 bases). Germline assignment: CDR1 MDHEN and CDR2 SYDVKM. The V end was cut by 5 bases, the J end by 3 bases, with 17 bases between. The CDR3 totals 16 residues.